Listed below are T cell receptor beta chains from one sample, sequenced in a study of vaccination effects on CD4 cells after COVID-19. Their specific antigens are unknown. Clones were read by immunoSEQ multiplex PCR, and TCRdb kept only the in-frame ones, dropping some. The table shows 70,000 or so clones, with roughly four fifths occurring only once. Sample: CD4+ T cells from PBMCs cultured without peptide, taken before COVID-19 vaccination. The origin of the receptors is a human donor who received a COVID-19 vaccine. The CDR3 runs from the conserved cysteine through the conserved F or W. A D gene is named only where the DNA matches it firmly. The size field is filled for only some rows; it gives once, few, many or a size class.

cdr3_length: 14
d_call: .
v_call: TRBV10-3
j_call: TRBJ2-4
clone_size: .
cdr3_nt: TGTGCCATCAGTGAGGGTCTAGCCAAAAACATTCAGTACTTC
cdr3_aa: CAISEGLAKNIQYF

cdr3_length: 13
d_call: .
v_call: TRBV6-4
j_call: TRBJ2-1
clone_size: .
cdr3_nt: TGTGCCAGCAGTGTTACGCTCTTCAATGAGCAGTTCTTC
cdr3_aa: CASSVTLFNEQFF

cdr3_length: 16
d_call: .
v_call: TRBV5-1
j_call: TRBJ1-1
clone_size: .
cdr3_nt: TGCGCCAGCAGCTGGCAACTCAGCGCCATGAACACTGAAGCTTTCTTT
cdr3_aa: CASSWQLSAMNTEAFF

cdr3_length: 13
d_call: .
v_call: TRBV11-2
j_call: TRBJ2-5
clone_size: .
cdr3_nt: TGTGCCAGCAGCTTAGGAACTAGAGAGACCCAGTACTTC
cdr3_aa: CASSLGTRETQYF

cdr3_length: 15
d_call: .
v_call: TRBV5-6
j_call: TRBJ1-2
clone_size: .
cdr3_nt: TGTGCCAGCAGCCAAATTTCAGGTGAAATCTATGGCTACACCTTC
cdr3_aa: CASSQISGEIYGYTF

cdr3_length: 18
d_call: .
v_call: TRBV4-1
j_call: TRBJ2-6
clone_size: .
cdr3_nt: TGCGCCAGCAGCCAAGTATGGGGGGCGATTGCTGGGGCCAACGTCCTGACTTTC
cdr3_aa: CASSQVWGAIAGANVLTF

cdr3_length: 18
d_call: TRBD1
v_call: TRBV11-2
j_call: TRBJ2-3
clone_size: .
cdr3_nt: TGTGCCAGCAGCTTAGTATTCTCGGGACAGGGGATCACAGATACGCAGTATTTT
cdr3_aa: CASSLVFSGQGITDTQYF

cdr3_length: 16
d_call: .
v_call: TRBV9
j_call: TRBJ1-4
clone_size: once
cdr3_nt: TGTGCCAGCACCCCCCTCGAGGGGGACTACGGGGAAAAACTGTTTTTT
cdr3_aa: CASTPLEGDYGEKLFF

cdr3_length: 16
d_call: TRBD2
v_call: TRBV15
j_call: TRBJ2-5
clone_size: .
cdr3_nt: TGTGCCACCAGCAGAGATCGACTAGCGGGGACCGAGACCCAGTACTTC
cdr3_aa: CATSRDRLAGTETQYF

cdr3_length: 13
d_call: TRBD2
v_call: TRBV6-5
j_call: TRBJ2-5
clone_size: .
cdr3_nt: TGTGCCAGCACAACTAGCGGGGGCGCGACCCAGTACTTC
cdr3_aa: CASTTSGGATQYF

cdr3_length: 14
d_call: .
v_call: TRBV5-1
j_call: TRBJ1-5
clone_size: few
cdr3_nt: TGCGCCAGCAGCTTGTATGGGGGCAATCAGCCCCAGCATTTT
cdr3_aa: CASSLYGGNQPQHF